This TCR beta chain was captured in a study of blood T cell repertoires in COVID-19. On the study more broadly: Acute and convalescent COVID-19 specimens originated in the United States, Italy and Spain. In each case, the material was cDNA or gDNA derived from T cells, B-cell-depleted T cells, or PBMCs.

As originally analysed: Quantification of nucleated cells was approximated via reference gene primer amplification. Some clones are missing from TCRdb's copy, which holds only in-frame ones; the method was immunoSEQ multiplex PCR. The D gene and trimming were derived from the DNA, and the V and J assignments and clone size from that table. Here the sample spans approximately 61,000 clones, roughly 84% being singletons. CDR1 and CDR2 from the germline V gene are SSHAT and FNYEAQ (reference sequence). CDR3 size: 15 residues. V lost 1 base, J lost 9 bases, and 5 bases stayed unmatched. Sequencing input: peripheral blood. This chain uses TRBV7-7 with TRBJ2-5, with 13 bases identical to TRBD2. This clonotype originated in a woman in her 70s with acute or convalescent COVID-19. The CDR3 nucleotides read TGTGCCAGCAGCTTAGTAGCGACTAGCGGGGGGCCCCAGTACTTC. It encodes CASSLVATSGGPQYF.